This entry lists 27 T cell receptor beta chains sequenced from one sample in a study of Ad26.COV2.S vaccination and SARS-CoV-2 variants. Treatment defined: around 19 received Ad26.COV2.S at low or high dose, single or two shots; a few received placebo; per-sample allocation not given. On day 63 after the first injection, vaccine and placebo recipients gave samples. TCRdb's table, derived via immunoSEQ multiplex PCR, lists solely in-frame clones and lacks some. The repertoire holds 350,000 to 400,000 clones, roughly nine tenths seen once, with approximately 3.7% in the top ten. The starting material was peripheral blood, obtained in a trial of Ad26.COV2.S vaccine versus placebo. These receptors all come from a person between 18 and 65 years old who received the Ad26.COV2.S COVID-19 vaccine or a placebo.

This clone has only one observation. Within the sample, other DNA sequences also encode this same CDR3. The J gene is TRBJ2-5, the V gene TRBV18; D gene ambiguous. The CDR3 extends over 12 amino acids. V dropped 4 bases and J dropped 0 bases, with 3 bases sitting between them. Germline-derived CDR1 and CDR2 are KGHSH and LQKENI. CDR3 DNA: TGTGCCAGCTCACAGTACCAAGAGACCCAGTACTTC. It translates to CASSQYQETQYF.

V is TRBV7-9 and J is TRBJ1-3; D call uncertain. Germline V gene data show CDR1 as SEHNR and CDR2 as FQNEAQ (reference sequence). The CDR3 covers 14 residues. The V end lost 3 bases, the J end lost 0 bases, and 6 bases lay between the germline ends. The CDR3 bases are TGTGCCAGCAGCTTCGGTAGCTCTGGAAACACCATATATTTT. It codes for CASSFGSSGNTIYF.

This clone was seen repeatedly, ten times or more. The CDR3 DNA is TGTGCCAGCAGCCTCCAAACAAGAACGGTATTGGATGAGCAGTTCTTC. It yields the protein CASSLQTRTVLDEQFF. The chain carries TRBV6-2 or TRBV6-3 and TRBJ2-1; D unresolved. The CDR3 is 16 amino acids. Germline V gene lookup returns CDR1 MNHEY and CDR2 SVGEGT. V lost 6 bases, J lost 8 bases, and 23 bases lay in between.

The chain employs TRBV4-3 and TRBJ2-7, with 9 positions matching TRBD2. J was trimmed by 5 bases and V by 0 bases; bases with no gene match: 11. CDR1 and CDR2 (germline): LGHNA, YSLEER. The CDR3 sequence is 17 residues long. DNA of the CDR3: TGCGCCAGCAGCCAAGAAGGTCTTGGCGGGGGGGCGGACGAGCAGTACTTC. It encodes CASSQEGLGGGADEQYF.

The V and J genes are TRBV5-6 and TRBJ1-1; unclear D gene. Germline V CDR1 and CDR2: SGHDT, YYEEEE. The V gene lost 0 bases and the J gene lost 12 bases, with 12 bases spanning the gap. This CDR3 region has 12 residues. CDR3 sequence: CASSLGPRGTFF. The CDR3 region has the DNA TGTGCCAGCAGCTTGGGACCCCGAGGAACTTTCTTT.

This chain uses TRBV27 with TRBJ2-7, with D possibly being TRBD1 or TRBD2 (6 bases each). In germline, CDR1 is MNHEY, CDR2 SMNVEV (reference sequence). V was cut by 7 bases and J by 3 bases, with 16 bases left in between. CDR3 length equals 14 residues. The CDR3, as DNA: TGTGCCAGCATCCTACGGGGGCCCATCTACGAGCAGTACTTC. It is translated as CASILRGPIYEQYF.

CDR3: CASSLNRKPLKNTEAFF. The CDR3 nucleotides are TGTGCCAGCAGCTTGAACAGGAAACCCCTTAAGAACACTGAAGCTTTCTTT. The genes are TRBV5-4 and TRBJ1-1; TRBD1 might be the D (5 bases). Germline lookup yields CDR1 SGHNT and CDR2 YYREEE (reference sequence). The CDR3 is made up of 17 amino acids. Trimming stripped 1 base from V and 1 base from J, with 17 bases between.

The chain joins TRBV6-5 to TRBJ1-1; D gene uncertain. In germline, CDR1 is MNHEY, CDR2 SVGAGI. V gave up 2 bases and J gave up 3 bases, with 7 bases separating them. The length of the CDR3 is 13 residues. The CDR3 DNA reads as TGTGCCAGCAGTTACGGGGTACACACTGAAGCTTTCTTT. It codes for CASSYGVHTEAFF.

A single count supports this clone. The gene calls are TRBV11-3 and TRBJ2-3; possibly TRBD2 for D (5 bases). The CDR3 has 13 residues. Trimming removed 1 base from V and 6 bases from J, with 8 bases in between. Germline V CDR1 and CDR2: SGHNT, YENEEA. CDR3 in amino acids: CASSLGGADTQYF. The CDR3, as DNA: TGTGCCAGCAGCTTAGGGGGAGCGGATACGCAGTATTTT.

This sequence joins TRBV5-1 and TRBJ2-7, with D perhaps matching TRBD2 (6 bases). The V end was cut by 7 bases, the J end by 3 bases, with 14 bases between. This CDR3 region has 13 residues. CDR1 is SGHRS and CDR2 is YFSETQ in the germline V gene. The CDR3 region has the DNA TGCGCCAGCTCCGGGACTCAGATCTACGAGCAGTACTTC. It encodes CASSGTQIYEQYF. The whole variable domain, remainder taken from reference TRBV5-1 and TRBJ2-7, is KAGVTQTPRYLIKTRGQQVTLSCSPISGHRSVSWYQQTPGQGLQFLFEYFSETQRNKGNFPGRFSGRQFSNSRSEMNVSTLELGDSALYLCASSGTQIYEQYFGPGTRLTVT.

This clone was seen a single time. V usage is TRBV2 and J usage is TRBJ1-1; tentative D call: TRBD1 (5 bases). The germline V gene encodes CDR1 SNHLY and CDR2 FYNNEI. Between the trimmed V and J ends, which lost 5 bases and 6 bases, there was a span of 16 bases. The CDR3 runs 14 residues. CDR3 coding DNA: TGTGCCAGCAGTACCGGGACCGGGGGTTCTGAAGCTTTCTTT. Its protein is CASSTGTGGSEAFF.

The chain is built from TRBV2 and TRBJ2-3, with 12 bases fitting TRBD2. J gave up 7 bases and V 4 bases, and 3 bases lay outside the gene matches. CDR1 is SNHLY and CDR2 is FYNNEI in the germline V gene. The CDR3 runs 14 residues. The DNA of the CDR3 is TGTGCCAGCAGTGCACTAGCGGGGGGAAATACGCAGTATTTT. The encoded protein is CASSALAGGNTQYF.

This chain connects TRBV28 to TRBJ1-5, with 7 bases lining up with TRBD1. Germline lookup yields CDR1 MDHEN and CDR2 SYDVKM. Trimming at V came to 5 bases and at J to 4 bases, leaving 11 bases not matched to a gene. The CDR3 runs 16 residues. CDR3 sequence reads: CASSPKGDSGNQPQHF. DNA for the CDR3: TGTGCCAGCAGTCCCAAGGGGGACAGCGGTAATCAGCCCCAGCATTTT.

The chain employs TRBV9 and TRBJ1-5, with D possibly being TRBD1 (5 bases). The V and J ends lost 0 bases and 5 bases respectively, with 9 bases between them. The CDR3 has 14 amino acids. Germline lookup yields CDR1 SGDLS and CDR2 YYNGEE. This chain's CDR3 is CASSVGVGDQPQHF. The CDR3 nucleotides are TGTGCCAGCAGCGTAGGTGTGGGGGATCAGCCCCAGCATTTT.

This chain joins TRBV7-6 and TRBJ2-5; 7 bases fit TRBD1. The CDR3 runs 16 residues. Germline V CDR1 and CDR2: SGHVS, FNYEAQ. Germline trimming cut 4 bases from V and 4 bases from J; bases unmatched to any gene: 12. The CDR3 DNA follows: TGTGCCAGCAGCTCCGCCGGGACAGAAAGGGGAGAGACCCAGTACTTC. Its protein product is CASSSAGTERGETQYF.

The CDR3 region is CASSSASGLYNEQFF. The DNA of the CDR3 is TGTGCCAGCAGCTCTGCTAGCGGGTTATACAATGAGCAGTTCTTC. This sequence joins TRBV7-9 and TRBJ2-1, with 8 bases lining up with TRBD2. The CDR3 loop spans 15 amino acids. Germline loops: CDR1 SEHNR, CDR2 FQNEAQ (reference sequence). V was clipped by 4 bases and J by 4 bases; unmatched bases: 6.

The J gene is TRBJ2-7, the V gene TRBV5-6, with TRBD2 identical over 7 bases. Germline V gene lookup returns CDR1 SGHDT and CDR2 YYEEEE. CDR3 length: 16 amino acids. The V segment lost 1 base and the J segment 3 bases; nucleotides outside the gene matches: 10. The CDR3 DNA reads TGTGCCAGCAGCTTGTATGCGGGGGACTTAGGCTACGAGCAGTACTTC. It encodes CASSLYAGDLGYEQYF.

This chain connects TRBV6-2 or TRBV6-3 to TRBJ1-5; D may be TRBD1 (5 bases). The CDR3 spans 13 residues. Deletions cut 6 bases from V and 7 bases from J, with 13 bases between. Germline-derived CDR1 and CDR2 are MNHEY and SVGEGT. The CDR3 sequence is CASSRDSLQPQHF. Written as DNA, the CDR3 is TGTGCCAGCAGCCGGGACTCTCTACAGCCCCAGCATTTT.

This clone turned up a few times. V and J are TRBV5-1 and TRBJ1-1; D call uncertain. V lost 3 bases, J lost 1 base, and 10 bases lay in between. CDR3 size: 14 residues. In germline, CDR1 is SGHRS, CDR2 YFSETQ. DNA for the CDR3: TGCGCCAGCAGCTCGACCTTCCAGAACACTGAAGCTTTCTTT. This encodes CASSSTFQNTEAFF.

The chain joins TRBV9 to TRBJ2-7, with 8 bases matching TRBD1. The CDR3 extends over 18 amino acids. In germline, CDR1 is SGDLS, CDR2 YYNGEE. Trimming cost V 2 bases and J 2 bases; bases outside gene matches: 15. The CDR3 protein is CASSVSLTGTGYPYEQYF. DNA for the CDR3: TGTGCCAGCAGCGTTAGTCTAACCGGGACAGGATATCCCTACGAGCAGTACTTC.

This chain links TRBV5-1 with TRBJ2-3; no reliable D call. CDR3 length equals 16 residues. Germline V gene data show CDR1 as SGHRS and CDR2 as YFSETQ. Trimming took 0 bases from V and 2 from J, leaving 13 bases between them. The CDR3 nucleotides are TGCGCCAGCAGCTTGGAGCCGGGCAGTAACACAGATACGCAGTATTTT. Protein sequence: CASSLEPGSNTDTQYF.

The chain has TRBV6-1 and TRBJ2-7, with 8 bases matching TRBD2. Germline assignment: CDR1 MNHNS and CDR2 SASEGT. The V segment lost 1 base and the J segment 3 bases; nucleotides outside the gene matches: 8. The CDR3 totals 16 residues. The CDR3 here is CASSEGIGGVLYEQYF. The CDR3 DNA reads as TGTGCCAGCAGTGAAGGCATCGGGGGGGTCCTCTACGAGCAGTACTTC.

J is TRBJ1-1 and V is TRBV28, with 8 bases identical to TRBD1. J was trimmed by 4 bases and V by 5 bases; bases with no gene match: 6. The CDR3 has 14 amino acids. Germline V lookup: CDR1 MDHEN, CDR2 SYDVKM. The CDR3 here is CASSPSDRVTEAFF. The CDR3 DNA sequence: TGTGCCAGCAGTCCATCGGACAGGGTCACTGAAGCTTTCTTT.

A remark on this clone: The same CDR3 also results from other DNA sequences found in this sample. The rearrangement links TRBV7-2 to TRBJ2-7, with 8 bases lining up with TRBD2. V gave up 2 bases and J gave up 4 bases; unmatched junction bases: 1. CDR1 and CDR2 from the germline V gene are SGHTA and FQGNSA. CDR3 length: 13 amino acids. CDR3 DNA sequence: TGTGCCAGCAGCTTAAGCGGGGGTTACGAGCAGTACTTC. Protein product: CASSLSGGYEQYF. Variable domain in full (rest from reference TRBV7-2 and TRBJ2-7): GAGVSQSPSNKVTEKGKDVELRCDPISGHTALYWYRQSLGQGLEFLIYFQGNSAPDKSGLPSDRFSAERTGGSVSTLTIQRTQQEDSAVYLCASSLSGGYEQYFGPGTRLTVT.

The chain employs TRBV5-5 and TRBJ1-5; D call uncertain. Per the germline V gene, CDR1 is SGHKS and CDR2 is YYEKEE (reference sequence). V was pared by 0 bases and J by 0 bases, with 10 bases between. This CDR3 comprises 16 residues. The CDR3 spells CASSLALRNSNQPQHF. The CDR3 bases are TGTGCCAGCAGCTTGGCCCTAAGGAATAGCAATCAGCCCCAGCATTTT.

The V and J genes are TRBV7-8 and TRBJ2-1; D possibly matches TRBD1 or TRBD2 (6 bases each). The CDR3 is 15 residues long. Looked up from germline, CDR1 is SGHVS and CDR2 is FQNEAQ. Trimming removed 2 bases from V and 4 bases from J, with 12 bases in between. CDR3 in amino acids: CASSLRGALYNEQFF. CDR3 coding DNA: TGTGCCAGCAGCTTAAGGGGGGCTTTATACAATGAGCAGTTCTTC.

The chain employs TRBV19 and TRBJ1-2; TRBD1 matches 8 bases. Germline CDR1 reads LNHDA; CDR2 reads SQIVND (reference sequence). This CDR3 region has 13 residues. The V segment lost 8 bases and the J segment 8 bases; nucleotides outside the gene matches: 10. The CDR3 here is CASVQQGVSGYTF. DNA of the CDR3: TGTGCCAGTGTTCAACAGGGGGTCAGCGGCTACACCTTC. Drawing the rest from reference TRBV19 and TRBJ1-2, the complete variable domain is DGGITQSPKYLFRKEGQNVTLSCEQNLNHDAMYWYRQDPGQGLRLIYYSQIVNDFQKGDIAEGYSVSREKKESFPLTVTSAQKNPTAFYLCASVQQGVSGYTFGSGTRLTVV.